This T cell receptor (beta chain) appears in the sequencing data of a study of OX40 agonist ivuxolimab in advanced cancers. Broader study findings: By week 6 at 0.1 to 3.0 mg/kg, blood CD4+ and CD8+ T cells had expanded clonally. On average, CD8+ T cells showed a greater number of expanded clones than CD4+.

Autoimmune disease history or systemic immunosuppression led to patients being barred. This CDR3 has 14 residues. The V gene's germline CDR1 is KGHSH and CDR2 LQKENI. Trimming took off 3 bases at V and 2 bases at J, with 10 bases between the two ends. Sequencing was performed with immunoSEQ multiplex PCR; in TCRdb, only in-frame clones are kept and a portion is missing. Of roughly 50,000 clones listed, approximately 84% were seen once; the top ten hold more than 1%. As regards this clone: Its antigen is as yet unknown.

Sequenced here: CD4+ or CD8+ T cells sorted from blood, sampled in a trial of the OX40 agonist ivuxolimab. This receptor was identified in an adult with an advanced solid tumor such as melanoma, head and neck, liver or kidney cancer. The chain has TRBV18 and TRBJ1-1, with D maybe TRBD1 (5 bases). The CDR3 nucleotides read TGTGCCAGCTCACCGGGGCAGGGAAACACTGAAGCTTTCTTT. Its protein product is CASSPGQGNTEAFF. The variable domain in full, with the rest retrieved from reference TRBV18 and TRBJ1-1, is NAGVMQNPRHLVRRRGQEARLRCSPMKGHSHVYWYRQLPEEGLKFMVYLQKENIIDESGMPKERFSAEFPKEGPSILRIQQVVRGDSAAYFCASSPGQGNTEAFFGQGTRLTVV.